This T cell receptor (beta chain) was captured in a study of T-cell reconstitution after alpha-beta-depleted transplantation in children (dated by TCRdb to between 2015 and 2016). Broadly, across the study: T-cell immune reconstitution after TCRalphabeta/CD19-depleted allogeneic hematopoietic cell transplantation in children was quantitatively tracked in the study by means of TCR repertoire profiling. What the study reported, not specific to this receptor: The frequencies of hyperexpanded clones fell over the following months, and after one year, T-cell counts and TCRbeta diversity were mostly attributed to newly produced T cells. In some patients, high TCRbeta diversity at day 60 was attributed to recipient T cells and intrathymic progenitors that had survived conditioning. About two months after transplant, the apparently early recovery of alphabetaT-cell counts reportedly depended on just several hundred clones that had expanded rapidly and came from non-depleted graft cells.

On this clonotype: The antigen it binds to is not known. No base-level quality is on record; no much larger clone is a single base apart.

Clipping removes 3 bases from V and 0 bases from J, with 5 as the unmatched junction base count. Including the terminal cysteine and phenylalanine, the CDR3 comprises 15 residues. The read is trimmed to its CDR3 DNA, 45 bases read in frame from base 1. Based on the germline V gene (reference sequence), the CDR1 and CDR2 sequences are SEHNR and FQNEAQ. The method was PCR. Instrument on record: Illumina HiSeq 2500. TCR library preparation used molecular barcoding, with unique molecular identifiers applied to normalize quantification of the TCRbeta repertoire. TCRdb reprocessed the public reads (quality trimming at Q25 with fastp, clone calling with MiXCR) and kept in-frame beta chains. Rows are combined by CDR3 protein, so each entry shows the most common genes and DNA. The sample table shows around 250,000 distinct CDR3 sequences, and under 30% are seen once. Around 2.5% of the sample goes to the ten largest clones.

The treatment or condition label, as the study defines it: allogeneic hematopoietic cell transplantation with graft depleted of TCRalphabeta T cells and CD19 B cells. The transplant recipients were children given TCRalphabeta/CD19-depleted allogeneic hematopoietic cell grafts. The sequencing used PBMCs, collected before TCRalphabeta/CD19-depleted stem cell transplant. The chain joins TRBV7-9 to TRBJ2-7; 7 bases in between match TRBD1. The sequence came from a girl between 2 and 10 years old with Fanconi anemia, due to receive a stem cell transplant. The CDR3 reads as follows: CASSLVGTASYEQYF. The nucleotide sequence is TGTGCCAGCAGCTTGGTTGGGACAGCCTCCTACGAGCAGTACTTC. With the rest looked up from the reference TRBV7-9 and TRBJ2-7 genes rather than sequenced, the full variable domain is DTGVSQNPRHKITKRGQNVTFRCDPISEHNRLYWYRQTLGQGPEFLTYFQNEAQLEKSRLLSDRFSAERPKGSFSTLEIQRTEQGDSAMYLCASSLVGTASYEQYFGPGTRLTVT.